One and the same sample provided the 31 T cell receptor beta chains below, sequenced in a study of T cell repertoires in cytomegalovirus infection. One entry per CDR3 protein, called by TCRdb with MiXCR from the reads. This repertoire shows around 550,000 distinct CDR3 sequences, about 25% found once; its top ten account for approximately 13%. The specimen sequenced was PBMCs. The receptors come from a human donor in good health (CMV status not recorded). Some clones in this sample may be carry-over from other donors' samples.

This clonotype was observed a few times. J is TRBJ2-5 and V is TRBV5-6; weak D call: TRBD2 (6 bases). CDR3 length equals 15 residues. Trimming cost V 4 bases and J 3 bases, with 16 bases left between them. The V gene's germline CDR1 is SGHDT and CDR2 YYEEEE. The CDR3 region has the DNA TGTGCCAGCAGCGCGGGACGGCTGGGGGAAGAGACCCAGTACTTC. It encodes CASSAGRLGEETQYF. Complete variable domain (other parts from reference TRBV5-6 and TRBJ2-5): DAGVTQSPTHLIKTRGQQVTLRCSPKSGHDTVSWYQQALGQGPQFIFQYYEEEERQRGNFPDRFSGHQFPNYSSELNVNALLLGDSALYLCASSAGRLGEETQYFGPGTRLLVL.

The table lists this clonotype with a few counts. The chain employs TRBV20-1 and TRBJ2-5; 7 bases agree with TRBD1. Trimming cost V 6 bases and J 6 bases; bases outside gene matches: 16. The CDR3 is 15 amino acids. Germline CDR1 is DFQATT and CDR2 is SNEGSKA (reference sequence). The CDR3 spells CSAPEGAAGKKTQYF. In nucleotides, the CDR3 is TGCAGTGCCCCCGAGGGGGCGGCGGGTAAAAAGACCCAGTACTTC.

This clonotype was counted between two and nine times. This sequence joins TRBV20-1 and TRBJ2-2, with a tentative D call TRBD1 (6 bases). The CDR3 contains 13 residues. The V and J ends lost 0 bases and 7 bases respectively, with 9 bases between them. Germline loops: CDR1 DFQATT, CDR2 SNEGSKA (reference sequence). The CDR3 reads CSARDRGYGELFF. The CDR3 nucleotides are TGCAGTGCTAGAGACAGGGGTTACGGGGAGCTGTTTTTT.

V usage is TRBV20-1 and J usage is TRBJ2-1, with D hard to call. V lost 5 bases and J 1 base, leaving 18 bases between the germline ends. This CDR3 has 16 amino acids. The germline CDR1 and CDR2 sequences are DFQATT and SNEGSKA (reference sequence). CDR3 sequence: CSAPQSGARSYNEQFF. DNA for the CDR3: TGCAGTGCTCCCCAATCGGGCGCCAGGTCCTACAATGAGCAGTTCTTC.

This clonotype occurred a few times. This rearrangement joins TRBV9 to TRBJ2-5; 10 bases are shared with TRBD1. CDR1 is SGDLS and CDR2 is YYNGEE in the germline V gene. The CDR3 loop spans 14 amino acids. V shed 2 bases, J shed 5 bases, and the junction held 3 bases outside the gene matches. The CDR3 loop reads CASSVRDRGETQYF. DNA for the CDR3: TGTGCCAGCAGCGTCCGGGACAGGGGCGAGACCCAGTACTTC.

The chain is built from TRBV4-3 and TRBJ2-1, with D unclear. Trimming cost V 1 base and J 5 bases, with 6 bases left between them. The CDR3 runs 13 residues. Germline V gene data show CDR1 as LGHNA and CDR2 as YSLEER. The CDR3 loop is CASSQGANNEQFF. CDR3 nucleotides: TGCGCCAGCAGCCAAGGGGCTAACAATGAGCAGTTCTTC.

This chain uses TRBV27 with TRBJ1-5; 11 bases match TRBD1. This CDR3 contains 15 residues. Per germline, CDR1 MNHEY and CDR2 SMNVEV (reference sequence). The V segment lost 3 bases and the J segment 5 bases; nucleotides outside the gene matches: 3. The CDR3 region is CASSFGQGADQPQHF. CDR3 coding DNA: TGTGCCAGCAGTTTCGGACAGGGGGCAGATCAGCCCCAGCATTTT.

This clonotype was seen a handful of times. This chain uses TRBV12-3 or TRBV12-4 with TRBJ2-1; D is perhaps TRBD1 or TRBD2 (5 bases each). Trimming left V 8 bases short and J 10 bases short, with 15 bases between. The CDR3 length is 12 residues. The CDR3 DNA reads TGTGCCAGCCGGGACCCCGGGCAAGAGCAGTTCTTC. Its protein product is CASRDPGQEQFF.

The chain carries TRBV28 and TRBJ2-7, with D unclear. The CDR3 totals 12 residues. Germline CDR1 MDHEN, CDR2 SYDVKM. The V and J ends lost 6 bases and 2 bases respectively, with 8 bases between them. The CDR3 DNA is TGTGCCAGCAGCTTCCGGACCTACGAGCAGTACTTC. Its protein product is CASSFRTYEQYF.

This clonotype occurred a few times. The rearrangement joins TRBV7-8 to TRBJ1-1; D ambiguous. CDR1 and CDR2 from the germline V gene are SGHVS and FQNEAQ. The CDR3 consists of 14 residues. Trimming cost V 2 bases and J 1 base, with 8 bases left between them. The CDR3 region has the DNA TGTGCCAGCAGCTTAATCCGGGAGAACACTGAAGCTTTCTTT. This translates into CASSLIRENTEAFF.

Only one count was recorded for this clonotype. The chain joins TRBV6-6 to TRBJ2-1; D unclear. In germline, CDR1 is MNHNY, CDR2 SVGAGI (reference sequence). The CDR3 is 12 amino acids. V was trimmed by 2 bases and J by 6 bases, leaving 5 bases between them. CDR3 region: CASSYDGNEQFF. DNA for the CDR3: TGTGCCAGCAGTTACGATGGCAATGAGCAGTTCTTC.

This clonotype appeared a few times. V usage is TRBV12-3 or TRBV12-4 and J usage is TRBJ1-2; D gene ambiguous. The CDR3 length is 11 residues. Trimming pared 0 bases from V and 14 bases from J, leaving 10 bases between. The CDR3 DNA sequence: TGTGCCAGCAGTTTAGCGCGACAACAAACCTTC. Protein: CASSLARQQTF.

This clonotype showed up many times. The chain combines TRBV7-2 with TRBJ2-2, with D tentatively TRBD2 (5 bases). The V and J ends lost 1 base and 1 base respectively, with 7 bases between them. The germline V gene encodes CDR1 SGHTA and CDR2 FQGNSA. The CDR3 is 15 residues long. As DNA, the CDR3 is TGTGCCAGCAGCTTAGTGGCGGGGAACACCGGGGAGCTGTTTTTT. The encoded protein is CASSLVAGNTGELFF.

This clonotype was seen a few times. CDR3 residues: CASSLEGGYMNTEAFF. The CDR3 DNA sequence: TGTGCCAGCAGCTTGGAGGGTGGGTACATGAACACTGAAGCTTTCTTT. V is TRBV5-8 and J is TRBJ1-1; no clear D gene. V dropped 0 bases and J dropped 0 bases, with 12 bases sitting between them. There are 16 residues in the CDR3. Germline V gene sequence: CDR1 SGHTS, CDR2 YDEGEE.

The chain uses TRBV6-1 and TRBJ2-1, with 9 nucleotides matching TRBD1. Trimming took 6 bases from V and 9 from J; bases not matched to a gene: 6. From germline, CDR1 is MNHNS and CDR2 SASEGT. The CDR3 length is 13 residues. For the CDR3, the DNA is TGTGCCAGCAGGAGGACAGGGGTAGGTGAGCAGTTCTTC. Translation: CASRRTGVGEQFF.

This clonotype was seen many times. The chain uses TRBV7-2 and TRBJ2-1; D ambiguous. The length of the CDR3 is 13 residues. The germline gives CDR1 SGHTA, CDR2 FQGNSA. V lost 5 bases and J 1 base, leaving 6 bases between the germline ends. CDR3 sequence: CASSRESYNEQFF. The CDR3 region has the DNA TGTGCCAGCAGCCGAGAATCCTACAATGAGCAGTTCTTC.

The sample holds a few counts of this clonotype. The chain carries TRBV14 and TRBJ2-7; D unclear. V was pared by 8 bases and J by 4 bases, with 9 bases between. The CDR3 spans 11 residues. Germline lookup yields CDR1 SGHDN and CDR2 FVKESK. Here the CDR3 DNA reads TGTGCCAGCGCGACAAAGTACGAGCAGTACTTC. It codes for CASATKYEQYF.

This chain links TRBV11-3 with TRBJ1-6, with D hard to call. V shed 1 base and J shed 9 bases, with 10 bases lying between them. The length of the CDR3 is 14 residues. The germline V gene has CDR1 SGHNT and CDR2 YENEEA. CDR3 coding DNA: TGTGCCAGCAGCTTAGCTTTCAGTGGTTCACCCCTCCACTTT. Residues: CASSLAFSGSPLHF.

The V call is TRBV28, the J call TRBJ2-3, with a tentative D call TRBD1 (6 bases). This CDR3 region has 15 residues. Germline V CDR1 and CDR2: MDHEN, SYDVKM. The V and J ends lost 6 bases and 1 base respectively, with 14 bases between them. The CDR3 DNA sequence: TGTGCCAGCAGCCTGGACAGTACCGGCACAGATACGCAGTATTTT. This sequence encodes CASSLDSTGTDTQYF. Looking up the rest from reference TRBV28 and TRBJ2-3 gives the full variable domain: DVKVTQSSRYLVKRTGEKVFLECVQDMDHENMFWYRQDPGLGLRLIYFSYDVKMKEKGDIPEGYSVSREKKERFSLILESASTNQTSMYLCASSLDSTGTDTQYFGPGTRLTVL.

This chain uses TRBV7-2 with TRBJ2-7; D is unclear. The CDR3 is 13 amino acids. Trimming pared 3 bases from V and 6 bases from J, leaving 12 bases between. Germline loops: CDR1 SGHTA, CDR2 FQGNSA. The CDR3 spells CASSFRHQSEQYV. The DNA for the CDR3 is TGTGCCAGCAGCTTCCGTCATCAGAGCGAGCAGTACGTC.

The CDR3 DNA follows: TGTGCCAGCAGTTTACACTTGACCTACGAGCAGTACTTC. Translating gives CASSLHLTYEQYF. V gene TRBV12-3 or TRBV12-4 combines with J gene TRBJ2-7; D gene unclear. The V and J ends lost 2 bases and 2 bases respectively, with 7 bases between them. The CDR3 is made up of 13 amino acids.

This clonotype was recorded only once. The gene calls are TRBV27 and TRBJ2-7, with 7 bases lining up with TRBD1. Germline trimming cut 6 bases from V and 12 bases from J; bases unmatched to any gene: 11. Germline V lookup: CDR1 MNHEY, CDR2 SMNVEV (reference sequence). There are 12 residues in the CDR3. Here the CDR3 reads CASRDRTGLLYF. DNA of the CDR3: TGTGCCAGCAGAGATAGGACAGGTCTTTTGTACTTC.

This clonotype has ten or more counts. The V gene is TRBV7-2, the J gene TRBJ2-1; D may be TRBD2 (6 bases). Trimming removed 4 bases from V and 0 bases from J, with 22 bases in between. The CDR3 sequence is 19 residues long. Germline V gives CDR1 SGHTA, CDR2 FQGNSA. CDR3 DNA: TGTGCCAGCAGCTCGCTCCCCCCCCCTAGCGAAAGCTCCTACAATGAGCAGTTCTTC. It is translated as CASSSLPPPSESSYNEQFF.

This CDR3 reads CASSVWSHLNNEQFF. The DNA for the CDR3 is TGTGCCAGCAGTGTCTGGTCCCACCTTAACAATGAGCAGTTCTTC. The rearrangement links TRBV12-3 or TRBV12-4 to TRBJ2-1; D call uncertain. The CDR3 is 15 amino acids. Trimming took off 5 bases at V and 5 bases at J, with 16 bases between the two ends.

The rearrangement uses TRBV11-3 and TRBJ2-1, with 9 bases identical to TRBD2. CDR1 and CDR2 from the germline V gene are SGHNT and YENEEA. The trim removed 7 bases at V and 9 bases at J, leaving 10 bases unmatched. This CDR3 spans 14 amino acids. In DNA, the CDR3 is TGTGCCAGCACCCCGGGACTAGCATCGGGTGAGCAGTTCTTC. Protein: CASTPGLASGEQFF.

There are many counts of this clonotype. V and J are TRBV7-9 and TRBJ1-1; a possible D gene is TRBD1 (5 bases). Germline CDR1 is SEHNR and CDR2 is FQNEAQ (reference sequence). This CDR3 has 14 amino acids. The V gene lost 5 bases and the J gene lost 3 bases, with 13 bases spanning the gap. The CDR3 spells CASSPGSGDTEAFF. The CDR3 DNA is TGTGCCAGCAGCCCAGGGTCGGGGGACACTGAAGCTTTCTTT.

This clonotype was recorded a few times. The rearrangement joins TRBV19 to TRBJ1-2; D not certain. V lost 3 bases to trimming and J lost 4 bases, with 9 bases between them. The CDR3 loop spans 13 amino acids. In germline, CDR1 is LNHDA, CDR2 SQIVND (reference sequence). The CDR3 bases are TGTGCCAGTAGTATGGAGCCTCGCTATGGCTACACCTTC. Its translation is CASSMEPRYGYTF.

This chain connects TRBV13 to TRBJ1-4, with D perhaps TRBD1 (5 bases). The CDR3 spans 13 residues. Trimming took off 1 base at V and 6 bases at J, with 6 bases between the two ends. Germline CDR1 reads PRHDT; CDR2 reads FYEKMQ (reference sequence). The CDR3 is CASSLETDEKLFF. The CDR3 DNA is TGTGCCAGCAGCTTAGAGACAGATGAAAAACTGTTTTTT.

This clonotype turned up a few times. This sequence joins TRBV7-8 and TRBJ1-1; unclear D gene. This CDR3 region has 15 residues. CDR1 is SGHVS, CDR2 FQNEAQ, per germline. Trimming left V 3 bases short and J 4 bases short, with 15 bases between. Here the CDR3 reads CASSFGGRGGTEAFF. CDR3 bases: TGTGCCAGCAGCTTTGGAGGTCGAGGTGGCACTGAAGCTTTCTTT.

This clonotype was recorded a few times. This rearrangement joins TRBV7-2 to TRBJ2-7, with 9 bases that match TRBD2. Trimming cost V 3 bases and J 4 bases; bases outside gene matches: 1. The CDR3 is 13 amino acids. Germline V lookup: CDR1 SGHTA, CDR2 FQGNSA. CDR3 nucleotide sequence: TGTGCCAGCAGCTTGACTAGCGGTTACGAGCAGTACGTC. Protein: CASSLTSGYEQYV.

This clonotype was counted ten times or more. The chain is built from TRBV7-2 and TRBJ1-6; the D gene is possibly TRBD1 (6 bases). This CDR3 is 17 amino acids long. Germline V CDR1 and CDR2: SGHTA, FQGNSA. V lost 2 bases, J lost 8 bases, and 19 bases lay in between. CDR3 DNA: TGTGCCAGCAGCTTATCGACGGGGGCCCCAAGAGATTCACCCCTCCACTTT. This codes for CASSLSTGAPRDSPLHF.